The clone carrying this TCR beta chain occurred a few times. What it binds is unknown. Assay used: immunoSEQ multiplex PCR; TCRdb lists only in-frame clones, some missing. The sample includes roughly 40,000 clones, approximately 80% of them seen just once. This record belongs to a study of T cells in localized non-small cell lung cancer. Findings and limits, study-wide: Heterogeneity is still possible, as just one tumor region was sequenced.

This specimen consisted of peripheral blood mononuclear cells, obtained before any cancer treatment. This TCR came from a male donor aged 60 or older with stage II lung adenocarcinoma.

The DNA of the CDR3 is TGTGCCAGCAGTTTTTTCGGGGGCCACGAGCAGTACTTC. Translating it yields CASSFFGGHEQYF. The gene calls are TRBV27 and TRBJ2-7; D possibly matches TRBD1 or TRBD2 (6 bases each). The CDR3 totals 13 residues. The V gene's germline CDR1 is MNHEY and CDR2 SMNVEV (reference sequence). V dropped 3 bases and J dropped 5 bases, with 11 bases sitting between them.